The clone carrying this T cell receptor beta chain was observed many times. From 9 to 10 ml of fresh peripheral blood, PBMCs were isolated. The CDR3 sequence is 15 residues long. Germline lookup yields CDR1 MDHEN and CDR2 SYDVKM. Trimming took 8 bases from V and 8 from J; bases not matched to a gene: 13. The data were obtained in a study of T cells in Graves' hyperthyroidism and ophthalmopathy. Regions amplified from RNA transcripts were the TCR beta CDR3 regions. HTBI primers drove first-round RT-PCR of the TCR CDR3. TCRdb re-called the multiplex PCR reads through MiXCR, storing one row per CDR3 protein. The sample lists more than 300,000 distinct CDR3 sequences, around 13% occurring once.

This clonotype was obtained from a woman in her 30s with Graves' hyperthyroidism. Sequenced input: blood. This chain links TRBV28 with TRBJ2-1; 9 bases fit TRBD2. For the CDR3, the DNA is TGTGCCAGCCGTGATAGCGGGAGCAATAATTATGAGCAGTTCTTC. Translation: CASRDSGSNNYEQFF.